The T cell receptor beta chain under discussion was sequenced for a study of blood T cells in healthy people across ages. Together with a sample-barcoded 5' primer, a J-beta primer mix was included in a second PCR lasting about 6 to 12 cycles. Tagging of each cDNA molecule was performed by a template-switch adaptor with 12 random nucleotides. Via MiXCR, TCRdb re-called the 5' RACE reads, giving one row per CDR3 protein. The table lists fewer than 1.5 million distinct CDR3 sequences, about 40% of them singletons. CDR1 and CDR2 from the germline V gene are MGHRA and YSYEKL. The CDR3 has 15 amino acids. For this clonotype: Germline is not matched at one junction end, which may reflect a read error.

This chain joins TRBV4-1 and TRBJ1-6, with unresolved D. Sequenced sample: blood. This sequence was found in a woman in her late teens or twenties in good health. The CDR3 loop reads CASSQVVDQGSPPHF. The DNA of the CDR3 is TGCGCCAGCAGTCAAGTTGTGGATCAAGGCTCACCCCCCCACTTT.